This T cell receptor beta chain was recovered during a study of CD8 T cell repertoires and HIV-1 epitope variants. The overall study: T cells were stimulated with Twenty-five Gag and Nef peptides separately. Controls included no peptide, Ebola AY9 epitope, and a CMV, EBV, flu pool.

Whole-study findings and limits: The assay identified only TCR beta chains of antigen-proliferating T cells.

The V end was cut by 5 bases, the J end by 0 bases, with 32 bases between. The CDR3 runs 21 residues. Germline CDR1 is MDHEN and CDR2 is SYDVKM. The method was immunoSEQ multiplex PCR; TCRdb's version includes in-frame clones alone and lacks a portion of them. The sample holds 5,500 to 6,000 clones, about 60% seen once. A remark on this clone: The target antigen is unknown.

The sample consisted of cultured CD8+ T cells derived from PBMCs. The V and J genes are TRBV28 and TRBJ2-7; TRBD1 or TRBD2 may be the D gene (11 bases each). The receptor was isolated from a male donor with HIV. CDR3 coding DNA: TGTGCCAGCAGTACTCACCCGGGACAGGGGGGACTAGCGGCCTTCTCCTACGAGCAGTACTTC. This codes for CASSTHPGQGGLAAFSYEQYF.